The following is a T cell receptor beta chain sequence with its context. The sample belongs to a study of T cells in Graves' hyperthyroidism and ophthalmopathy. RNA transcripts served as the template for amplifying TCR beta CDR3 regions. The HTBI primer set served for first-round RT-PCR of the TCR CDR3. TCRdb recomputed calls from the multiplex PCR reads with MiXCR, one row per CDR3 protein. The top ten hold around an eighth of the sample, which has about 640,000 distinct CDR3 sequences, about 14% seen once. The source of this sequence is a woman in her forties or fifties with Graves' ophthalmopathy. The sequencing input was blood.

CDR3 residues: CASSLARTGELFF. For the CDR3, the DNA is TGTGCCAGCAGCTTAGCACGGACCGGGGAGCTGTTTTTT. The chain has TRBV7-2 and TRBJ2-2; D ambiguous. CDR1 and CDR2 (germline): SGHTA, FQGNSA. The CDR3 is made up of 13 amino acids. Trimming pared 0 bases from V and 5 bases from J, leaving 4 bases between.